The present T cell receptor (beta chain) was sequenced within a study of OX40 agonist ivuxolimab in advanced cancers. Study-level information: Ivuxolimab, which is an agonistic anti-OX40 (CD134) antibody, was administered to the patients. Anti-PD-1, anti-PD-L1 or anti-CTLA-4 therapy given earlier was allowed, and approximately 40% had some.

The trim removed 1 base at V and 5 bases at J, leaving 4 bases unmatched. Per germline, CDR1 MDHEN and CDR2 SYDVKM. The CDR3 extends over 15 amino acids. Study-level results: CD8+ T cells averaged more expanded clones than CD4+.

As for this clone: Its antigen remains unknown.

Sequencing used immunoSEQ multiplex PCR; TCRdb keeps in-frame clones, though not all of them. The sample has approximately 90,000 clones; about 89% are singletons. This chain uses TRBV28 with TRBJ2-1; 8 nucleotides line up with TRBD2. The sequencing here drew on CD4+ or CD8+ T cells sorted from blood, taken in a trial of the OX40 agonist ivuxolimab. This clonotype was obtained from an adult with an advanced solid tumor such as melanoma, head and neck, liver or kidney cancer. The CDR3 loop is CASSLYGRANNEQFF. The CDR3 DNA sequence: TGTGCCAGCAGTTTATACGGGAGGGCCAACAATGAGCAGTTCTTC.